The 32 T cell receptor beta chains reported below all come from one sample, sequenced in a study of blood T cell repertoires in COVID-19. Using immunoSEQ multiplex PCR, the repertoire was profiled, and TCRdb retains in-frame clones only, with some absent. This table holds 30,000 to 40,000 clones, about 86% found once. The specimen sequenced was peripheral blood. The origin of the receptors is a woman aged 80 or over with active or convalescent COVID-19.

CDR3 residues: CASMVAGTGGTDTQYF. The DNA of the CDR3 is TGCGCCAGCATGGTAGCGGGAACCGGGGGTACAGATACGCAGTATTTT. The chain carries TRBV5-1 and TRBJ2-3; TRBD2 agrees at 8 bases. Per germline, CDR1 SGHRS and CDR2 YFSETQ. The CDR3 runs to 16 residues. V shed 6 bases and J 3 bases; nucleotides not matched to a gene: 12.

This clone was recorded once. The V call is TRBV5-8, the J call TRBJ2-7; TRBD2 might be the D (5 bases). The CDR3 runs 15 residues. The germline V and J ends were trimmed by 3 bases and 4 bases, with 17 bases remaining between them. Germline CDR1 reads SGHTS; CDR2 reads YDEGEE. The CDR3 nucleotides read TGTGCCAGCAGCTCCACGGACTGGGGTGTTTACGAGCAGTACTTC. It codes for CASSSTDWGVYEQYF. The whole variable domain, filled in from reference TRBV5-8 and TRBJ2-7, reads EAGVTQSPTHLIKTRGQQATLRCSPISGHTSVYWYQQALGLGLQFLLWYDEGEERNRGNFPPRFSGRQFPNYSSELNVNALELEDSALYLCASSSTDWGVYEQYFGPGTRLTVT.

This rearrangement joins TRBV9 to TRBJ2-3; weak D call: TRBD2 (7 bases). CDR3 length equals 16 residues. V lost 4 bases and J lost 4, with 19 bases in between. CDR1 and CDR2 (germline): SGDLS, YYNGEE. CDR3 DNA: TGTGCCAGCAGCCCGGGTGGGGGGGGCCAGGCAGATACGCAGTATTTT. This translates into CASSPGGGGQADTQYF. Variable domain in full (rest from reference TRBV9 and TRBJ2-3): DSGVTQTPKHLITATGQRVTLRCSPRSGDLSVYWYQQSLDQGLQFLIQYYNGEERAKGNILERFSAQQFPDLHSELNLSSLELGDSALYFCASSPGGGGQADTQYFGPGTRLTVL.

The V and J genes are TRBV9 and TRBJ2-1; 10 bases are shared with TRBD2. Germline CDR1 is SGDLS and CDR2 is YYNGEE. The V and J ends lost 4 bases and 7 bases, in that order; junction bases with no gene match: 5. This CDR3 region has 14 residues. The CDR3 protein is CASSTRTSGNEQFF. The CDR3 DNA is TGTGCCAGCAGCACACGGACTAGCGGAAATGAGCAGTTCTTC.

This clone was found a few times. V is TRBV18 and J is TRBJ2-2; D is ambiguous. CDR1 KGHSH and CDR2 LQKENI come from the germline V gene. Deletions cut 3 bases from V and 0 bases from J, with 11 bases between. The CDR3 has 16 amino acids. CDR3 protein: CASSPSAPSNTGELFF. As DNA, the CDR3 is TGTGCCAGCTCACCGAGTGCTCCTTCGAACACCGGGGAGCTGTTTTTT.

The V and J genes are TRBV19 and TRBJ2-7, with D possibly being TRBD1 (6 bases). V was pared by 5 bases and J by 5 bases, with 13 bases between. The CDR3 spans 13 residues. Germline V lookup: CDR1 LNHDA, CDR2 SQIVND (reference sequence). The CDR3 nucleotides are TGTGCCAGTAGTCTCAACCACAGGGACGAGCAGTACTTC. Amino acid sequence: CASSLNHRDEQYF.

The chain combines TRBV9 with TRBJ2-7; 10 positions agree with TRBD2. Germline CDR1 and CDR2: SGDLS and YYNGEE. Germline trimming cut 0 bases from V and 1 base from J; bases unmatched to any gene: 1. The CDR3 extends over 15 amino acids. CDR3 in DNA: TGTGCCAGCAGCGTAGCTAGCGGGGGTTCCTACGAGCAGTACTTC. Amino acids: CASSVASGGSYEQYF.

The chain employs TRBV11-3 and TRBJ1-1; D is perhaps TRBD1 (5 bases). Germline V gene lookup returns CDR1 SGHNT and CDR2 YENEEA. This CDR3 has 13 amino acids. Deletions cut 8 bases from V and 1 base from J, with 11 bases between. The CDR3 is CASGQQENTEAFF. The DNA for the CDR3 is TGTGCCAGCGGTCAACAGGAGAACACTGAAGCTTTCTTT.

The chain is built from TRBV15 and TRBJ2-7; TRBD2 is a possible D gene (6 bases). The CDR3 totals 14 residues. The V gene lost 3 bases and the J gene lost 0 bases, with 9 bases spanning the gap. Germline loops: CDR1 LNHNV, CDR2 YYDKDF (reference sequence). The CDR3 bases are TGTGCCACCAGCAGTGGGGGGAGCTCCTACGAGCAGTACTTC. Translated, it gives CATSSGGSSYEQYF.

J is TRBJ2-7 and V is TRBV2, with TRBD2 identical over 8 bases. CDR3 length: 13 residues. V was clipped by 8 bases and J by 3 bases; unmatched bases: 6. The germline V gene encodes CDR1 SNHLY and CDR2 FYNNEI. CDR3 DNA: TGTGCCAGCCTCCGGGAGGGTTTCTACGAGCAGTACTTC. Translating gives CASLREGFYEQYF.

V gene TRBV24-1 combines with J gene TRBJ2-6; D is perhaps TRBD2 (6 bases). The CDR3 sequence is 17 residues long. V was shortened by 3 bases and J by 0 bases, with 11 bases between the two germline ends. Germline V gives CDR1 KGHDR, CDR2 SFDVKD. The CDR3 coding sequence is TGTGCCACCAGTGATAGCAGGAGGGACTCTGGGGCCAACGTCCTGACTTTC. It specifies CATSDSRRDSGANVLTF.

V usage is TRBV2 and J usage is TRBJ2-7; TRBD1 aligns across 11 bases. The CDR3 has 15 amino acids. In germline, CDR1 is SNHLY, CDR2 FYNNEI. V lost 6 bases to trimming and J lost 1 base; unmatched junction nucleotides: 5. The CDR3 spells CASRGGQGASYEQYF. The DNA for the CDR3 is TGTGCCAGCAGAGGCGGACAGGGGGCGTCCTACGAGCAGTACTTC.

The chain combines TRBV2 with TRBJ1-2; D not certain. Germline V gene lookup returns CDR1 SNHLY and CDR2 FYNNEI. Trimming took off 7 bases at V and 7 bases at J, with 13 bases between the two ends. The CDR3 extends over 12 amino acids. DNA for the CDR3: TGTGCCAGCACCCGAGGGCCGGGTGGCTACACCTTC. Its translation is CASTRGPGGYTF.

The V and J genes are TRBV11-3 and TRBJ2-1; D might be TRBD2 (5 bases). Trimming removed 1 base at V and 4 bases at J, with 11 bases between. This CDR3 has 15 residues. Germline V gene sequence: CDR1 SGHNT, CDR2 YENEEA. The CDR3 nucleotides read TGTGCCAGCAGCTTAGGGGGAGTAGGGTACAATGAGCAGTTCTTC. Translated: CASSLGGVGYNEQFF.

The chain is built from TRBV21-1 and TRBJ1-6; the table's D call, TRBD1, was not checked against the DNA. TRBV21-1 is annotated as a pseudogene. The CDR3 totals 20 residues. Here the CDR3 DNA reads TGTGCCAGCAGCAATCGTAAACTGAGGACAGGGAGCTCCTATAATTCACCCCTCCACTTT. Residues: CASSNRKLRTGSSYNSPLHF.

This clone was counted between two and nine times. This chain links TRBV30 with TRBJ2-2; 7 bases align to TRBD2. The CDR3 length is 14 residues. Germline CDR1 is GTSNPN and CDR2 is SVGIG (reference sequence). Losses at the gene ends were 0 bases for V and 5 bases for J; bases not matched to a gene: 3. The CDR3: CAWSVLRETGELFF. CDR3 nucleotide sequence: TGTGCCTGGAGTGTACTGCGGGAGACCGGGGAGCTGTTTTTT.

V usage is TRBV3-1 (or the pseudogene TRBV3-2) and J usage is TRBJ1-4; D call uncertain. The V end lost 2 bases, the J end lost 1 base, and 14 bases lay between the germline ends. Germline assignment: CDR1 LGHDT and CDR2 YNNKEL (reference sequence). The CDR3 is 17 amino acids. For the CDR3, the DNA is TGTGCCAGCAGCCAAAGTGATGTGGGCATAACTAATGAAAAACTGTTTTTT. This translates into CASSQSDVGITNEKLFF.

The rearrangement uses TRBV2 and TRBJ1-2, with 7 bases identical to TRBD1. Trimming cost V 3 bases and J 4 bases; bases outside gene matches: 2. The length of the CDR3 is 13 residues. From germline, CDR1 is SNHLY and CDR2 FYNNEI. CDR3 loop: CASSEGQIYGYTF. The CDR3 coding sequence is TGTGCCAGCAGTGAGGGACAGATCTATGGCTACACCTTC. The full variable domain, rest sourced from reference TRBV2 and TRBJ1-2, is EPEVTQTPSHQVTQMGQEVILRCVPISNHLYFYWYRQILGQKVEFLVSFYNNEISEKSEIFDDQFSVERPDGSNFTLKIRSTKLEDSAMYFCASSEGQIYGYTFGSGTRLTVV.

The V gene is TRBV28, the J gene TRBJ1-5; 8 bases are a match to TRBD1. The V and J ends lost 6 bases and 5 bases, in that order; junction bases with no gene match: 15. CDR3 size: 17 residues. The germline V gene has CDR1 MDHEN and CDR2 SYDVKM. CDR3 protein: CASSPTGVGVGHQPQHF. CDR3 bases: TGTGCCAGCAGCCCGACAGGGGTTGGGGTTGGGCATCAGCCCCAGCATTTT.

The chain has TRBV5-1 and TRBJ2-1; D might be TRBD2 (6 bases). This CDR3 has 14 amino acids. Trimming removed 5 bases from V and 4 bases from J, with 13 bases in between. CDR1 SGHRS and CDR2 YFSETQ come from the germline V gene. The CDR3 here is CASSSRRGYNEQFF. The CDR3 DNA follows: TGCGCCAGCAGTTCTCGTCGGGGGTACAATGAGCAGTTCTTC.

V gene TRBV28 combines with J gene TRBJ1-5; D is unclear. CDR3 length equals 16 residues. Trimming stripped 3 bases from V and 9 bases from J, with 21 bases between. Per the germline V gene, CDR1 is MDHEN and CDR2 is SYDVKM. In nucleotides, the CDR3 is TGTGCCAGCAGTTTCGTAGATTTGGGTTATGAGGGGCCCCAGCATTTT. Protein: CASSFVDLGYEGPQHF.

The chain combines TRBV5-1 with TRBJ2-7; 9 nucleotides line up with TRBD1. This CDR3 has 14 amino acids. CDR1 is SGHRS and CDR2 is YFSETQ in the germline V gene. The V gene end was trimmed by 0 bases and the J gene end by 5 bases; junction bases not matched to a gene: 3. The CDR3 sequence: CASSLGGQGNEQYF. Here the CDR3 DNA reads TGCGCCAGCAGCTTGGGTGGACAGGGGAACGAGCAGTACTTC.

V is TRBV7-3 and J is TRBJ1-5; possible D gene TRBD1, 5 bases. V lost 0 bases, J lost 2 bases, and 5 bases lay in between. Germline CDR1 is SGHTA and CDR2 is FQGTGA. The CDR3 has 14 residues. Written as DNA, the CDR3 is TGTGCCAGCAGCTTAACAGGGGGCAATCAGCCCCAGCATTTT. Encoded protein: CASSLTGGNQPQHF.

The chain carries TRBV9 and TRBJ1-6, with a possible D match to TRBD1 (6 bases). Per germline, CDR1 SGDLS and CDR2 YYNGEE. Trimming removed 6 bases at V and 10 bases at J, with 20 bases between. The CDR3 consists of 15 residues. The CDR3: CASNNRGLLGSPLHF. The DNA of the CDR3 is TGTGCCAGCAATAATAGGGGGTTGTTGGGGTCACCCCTCCACTTT.

The chain recombines TRBV28 with TRBJ2-5, with TRBD1 identical over 8 bases. Germline CDR1 MDHEN, CDR2 SYDVKM. The CDR3 is 18 amino acids. Unmatched junction bases numbered 16, after V lost 4 bases and J lost 3 bases. The CDR3 region has the DNA TGTGCCAGCAGTTCCCCCAGGACAGGGCGCCAGAGAGAAGAGACCCAGTACTTC. Encoded protein: CASSSPRTGRQREETQYF. The complete variable domain, with remaining parts taken from reference TRBV28 and TRBJ2-5, reads DVKVTQSSRYLVKRTGEKVFLECVQDMDHENMFWYRQDPGLGLRLIYFSYDVKMKEKGDIPEGYSVSREKKERFSLILESASTNQTSMYLCASSSPRTGRQREETQYFGPGTRLLVL.

The V and J genes are TRBV6-5 and TRBJ2-7; 9 bases match TRBD1. The ends lost 8 bases at V and 0 bases at J; junction bases unmatched: 2. Per germline, CDR1 MNHEY and CDR2 SVGAGI. CDR3 length equals 13 residues. CDR3 nucleotides: TGTGCCAGCGTGGGACAGGGCTCCTACGAGCAGTACTTC. It specifies CASVGQGSYEQYF.

The rearrangement joins TRBV7-7 to TRBJ2-5; 7 nucleotides line up with TRBD1. Germline lookup yields CDR1 SSHAT and CDR2 FNYEAQ (reference sequence). The CDR3 is made up of 13 amino acids. J lost 4 bases, V lost 3 bases, and 2 bases had no gene match. CDR3 in DNA: TGTGCCAGCAGCTTGCCAGGGGGAGAGACCCAGTACTTC. It specifies CASSLPGGETQYF.

This clone was seen more than once but under ten times. CDR3 loop: CASSLLQGLQPQHF. The CDR3 coding sequence is TGTGCCAGCAGTTTATTACAGGGGCTGCAGCCCCAGCATTTT. The chain uses TRBV28 and TRBJ1-5; 7 positions agree with TRBD1. The CDR3 spans 14 residues. CDR1 is MDHEN and CDR2 is SYDVKM in the germline V gene. V shed 1 base and J 7 bases; nucleotides not matched to a gene: 4.

The V and J genes are TRBV7-9 and TRBJ1-4, with D possibly matching TRBD1 (6 bases). The CDR3 extends over 14 amino acids. CDR1 is SEHNR, CDR2 FQNEAQ, per germline (reference sequence). Trimming pared 5 bases from V and 3 bases from J, leaving 10 bases between. The CDR3 loop is CASSPTGSNEKLFF. The CDR3, as DNA: TGTGCCAGCAGCCCTACAGGGTCTAATGAAAAACTGTTTTTT.

This clone was counted only a few times. The chain is built from TRBV7-3 and TRBJ1-1, with 9 bases identical to TRBD1. CDR1 SGHTA and CDR2 FQGTGA come from the germline V gene. The CDR3 covers 14 residues. The J segment lost 4 bases and the V segment lost 5 bases, leaving 5 bases of the junction unmatched. The chain's CDR3 is CASSRTGAGTEAFF. The CDR3 region has the DNA TGTGCCAGCAGCCGGACAGGGGCGGGCACTGAAGCTTTCTTT.

The chain links TRBV27 to TRBJ1-5; no clear D. The germline CDR1 and CDR2 sequences are MNHEY and SMNVEV (reference sequence). The CDR3 is 16 amino acids. Trimming removed 6 bases from V and 6 bases from J, with 21 bases in between. The CDR3 region is CASRKQSPYEGQPQHF. The CDR3 bases are TGTGCCAGCAGAAAACAGTCCCCCTATGAAGGTCAGCCCCAGCATTTT.

V gene TRBV5-6 combines with J gene TRBJ1-4; D remains ambiguous. The CDR3 has 16 residues. Germline CDR1 and CDR2: SGHDT and YYEEEE. With 1 base removed from V and 12 bases from J, the gap between germline ends came to 22 bases. CDR3 region: CASSLQVEYSRKELFF. The CDR3 DNA reads as TGTGCCAGCAGCTTGCAGGTTGAGTACAGCCGAAAGGAACTGTTTTTT.